This TCR beta chain was observed in a study of radiation and T cells in renal cell carcinoma. CDR3 length: 14 residues. The V gene's germline CDR1 is MNHNY and CDR2 SVGAGI (reference sequence). Trimming took off 7 bases at V and 0 bases at J, with 9 bases between the two ends. As to time point: baseline pretreatment blood. Treatment of the sample: 15 Gy SBRT to primary tumor, nephrectomy 4 weeks later. Clear cell pathology was present in this patient's renal cell carcinoma. The repertoire was sequenced with immunoSEQ multiplex PCR; TCRdb's copy has only in-frame clones and lacks some. The sample carries 120,000 to 150,000 clones, roughly 83% recorded once.

The V and J genes are TRBV6-6 and TRBJ1-4, with D unresolved. The sequence derives from a woman aged 50 to 60 with renal cell carcinoma. The sequences come from blood, collected from a patient whose treatment included radiotherapy and nephrectomy. In DNA form, the CDR3 reads TGTGCCAGCACTACGTTATCAACTAATGAAAAACTGTTTTTT. Its translation: CASTTLSTNEKLFF.